These 3 T cell receptor beta chains came from one sample sequenced in a study of T-cell reconstitution after alpha-beta-depleted transplantation in children. Unique molecular identifiers were incorporated during preparation of the TCRbeta library. TCRdb re-derived calls from the PCR reads in MiXCR, one entry per CDR3 protein. The table shows around 530,000 distinct CDR3 sequences, with over 25% occurring only once. Here the sequenced sample was PBMCs from the stem cell graft donor, taken from the stem cell graft. These receptors were taken from a human donor who donated a stem cell graft to a child with aplastic anemia.

V and J are TRBV7-2 and TRBJ2-5; D is undetermined. V shed 0 bases and J shed 1 base, with 6 bases lying between them. From germline, CDR1 is SGHTA and CDR2 FQGNSA. This CDR3 contains 14 residues. The CDR3 sequence is CASSLAGRQETQYF. DNA for the CDR3: TGTGCCAGCAGCTTAGCTGGGCGCCAAGAGACCCAGTACTTC.

This clonotype occurred many times. The V and J genes are TRBV5-5 and TRBJ2-7, with D perhaps matching TRBD2 (6 bases). The V end was cut by 5 bases, the J end by 3 bases, with 18 bases between. Germline CDR1 is SGHKS and CDR2 is YYEKEE (reference sequence). The CDR3 has 15 amino acids. The CDR3 loop reads CASREVGTGVYEQYV. The CDR3 DNA reads as TGTGCCAGCAGGGAGGTGGGGACGGGGGTCTACGAGCAGTACGTC.

The rearrangement uses TRBV27 and TRBJ2-3, with D hard to call. The CDR3 covers 15 residues. The V end was cut by 5 bases, the J end by 1 base, with 13 bases between. The germline V gene encodes CDR1 MNHEY and CDR2 SMNVEV (reference sequence). CDR3: CASSHTAPGTDTQYF. The CDR3 DNA reads TGTGCCAGCAGTCATACTGCCCCCGGCACAGATACGCAGTATTTT.